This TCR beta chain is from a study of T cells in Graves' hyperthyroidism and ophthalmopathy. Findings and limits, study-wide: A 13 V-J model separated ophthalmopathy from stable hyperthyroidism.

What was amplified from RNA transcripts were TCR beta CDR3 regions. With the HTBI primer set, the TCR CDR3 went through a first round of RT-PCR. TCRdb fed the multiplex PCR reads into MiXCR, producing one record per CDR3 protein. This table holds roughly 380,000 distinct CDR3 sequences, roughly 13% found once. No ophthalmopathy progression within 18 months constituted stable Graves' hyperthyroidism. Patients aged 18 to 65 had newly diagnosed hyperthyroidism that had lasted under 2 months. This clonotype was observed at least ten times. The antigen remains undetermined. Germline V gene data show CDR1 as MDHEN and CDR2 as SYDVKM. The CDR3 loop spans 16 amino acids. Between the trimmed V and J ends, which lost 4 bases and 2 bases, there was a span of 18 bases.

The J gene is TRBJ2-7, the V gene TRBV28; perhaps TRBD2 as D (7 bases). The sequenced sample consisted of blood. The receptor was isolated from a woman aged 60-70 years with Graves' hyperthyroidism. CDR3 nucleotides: TGTGCCAGCAGTTCGGGGGGCGGGAGCCTCGCCTACGAGCAGTACTTC. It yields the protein CASSSGGGSLAYEQYF.